This T cell receptor beta chain appears in the sequencing data of a study of T cells in Graves' hyperthyroidism and ophthalmopathy (dated by TCRdb to about 2019). For context, the study as a whole: To identify TCR V-J signatures that set the groups apart, the researchers used a discovery cohort of approximately 98 patients, made up of 43 with Graves' ophthalmopathy and 57 with stable Graves' hyperthyroidism. Prospective prediction of ophthalmopathy was tested in an independent validation cohort of fewer than 20 hyperthyroidism patients and some 17 patients who later progressed to ophthalmopathy. For training and testing, the roughly 93 patients in the discovery cohort were randomly divided in a 7:3 ratio. Thyroid tissue and blood T-cell repertoires from six Graves' hyperthyroidism patients were also compared in the study. After sampling, hyperthyroidism patients received methimazole starting at 30 mg daily, and ophthalmopathy patients received high-dose intravenous methylprednisolone. According to the paper, TCR Vbeta CDR3 sequencing was carried out on 135 peripheral blood samples, which came from under 50 ophthalmopathy, 70 to 80 hyperthyroidism and approximately 17 progressor patients.

Any patient with an uncontrolled infection, another autoimmune disease, pregnancy or lactation was excluded. Diagnoses were established on the basis of clinical symptoms, serum thyroxine and TRAb, thyroid ultrasound, and orbital computed tomography. Trizol reagent was used to extract total RNA, and RNA quality was then checked on an Agilent 2100 Bioanalyzer. Comments on this clonotype: Its specific antigen is unknown. In this CDR3 the conserved last residue, phenylalanine or tryptophan, is missing, so a read error is likely. Because the CDR3's place on the DNA is in doubt, the DNA is left out and the CDR3 is given as listed by TCRdb.

The investigation overall reported the following: Blood samples also contained most of the expanded thyroid clonotypes (frequency above 0.001), which suggests that blood repertoires may reflect thyroid immune responses. During validation, the model predicted progression to ophthalmopathy a median of around six months ahead of onset, with more than 55% sensitivity and 72% to 85% specificity. A 13 V-J signature model separated ophthalmopathy from stable hyperthyroidism, with around 88% sensitivity and just under 84% specificity in cross-validation and 80%/75% in testing. No statistical method was used to fix the sample size in advance, and group allocation was not hidden from the investigators.

TCR beta CDR3 regions were amplified from RNA transcripts. The first round of RT-PCR for the TCR CDR3 was performed with the HTBI primer set and the Qiagen OneStep RT-PCR kit. Libraries were constructed in a second round of multiplex PCR, after which size selection and purification were carried out. The libraries were sequenced on an Illumina HiSeq2000 using paired-end 100 bp reads. Per the source publication's procedure: Raw data were processed with SOAPnuke, discarding reads with adapters, uncalled bases, mean Phred below 15, or no exact constant-primer or identifier match. High-quality paired reads were merged with COPE v1.2.5, and unique nucleotide sequences were defined as clonotypes. MiTCR v1.1 was used to align the clonotypes against IMGT TRBV, TRBD and TRBJ reference segments. The analysis included only V-J combinations with a frequency above 0.0001, which together covered 98% to 99.2% of the repertoires. The TCS score was defined as the ratio of F50 (clonal expansion) to E x V (chaos), calculated using BLOSUM62-based TCRdist between CDR3 peptides within each V-J. Welch's t-statistics and random forest reduced roughly 530 V-J features to some 14, which were used in a naive Bayes classifier (R e1071). The similarity between thyroid and blood repertoires was quantified using the Morisita-Horn index. The public reads were reanalyzed by TCRdb: fastp trimming at Q25, MiXCR alignment, in-frame beta chains only. Rows are unified per CDR3 protein, each entry keeping the most common DNA and genes. Here the V and J calls rest on TCRdb's processing, not on the authors' analysis. Within this sample are more than 500,000 distinct CDR3 sequences, with about half of them counted one time only. The ten biggest clones cover under 20% of the sample.

Sequencing input: peripheral blood or thyroid tissue (not recorded which). This clonotype was sampled from an adult woman with Graves' disease, either hyperthyroidism or ophthalmopathy (not recorded which).

CDR3 sequence: CASRRTGG. The chain is assembled from TRBV5-5 and TRBJ2-7; TRBD1 reflects the table's D call only, with no check against the DNA. CDR1 is given as SGHKS and CDR2 as YYEKEE, both from the germline V gene (reference sequence). Counting both end residues, the CDR3 totals 8 amino acids.